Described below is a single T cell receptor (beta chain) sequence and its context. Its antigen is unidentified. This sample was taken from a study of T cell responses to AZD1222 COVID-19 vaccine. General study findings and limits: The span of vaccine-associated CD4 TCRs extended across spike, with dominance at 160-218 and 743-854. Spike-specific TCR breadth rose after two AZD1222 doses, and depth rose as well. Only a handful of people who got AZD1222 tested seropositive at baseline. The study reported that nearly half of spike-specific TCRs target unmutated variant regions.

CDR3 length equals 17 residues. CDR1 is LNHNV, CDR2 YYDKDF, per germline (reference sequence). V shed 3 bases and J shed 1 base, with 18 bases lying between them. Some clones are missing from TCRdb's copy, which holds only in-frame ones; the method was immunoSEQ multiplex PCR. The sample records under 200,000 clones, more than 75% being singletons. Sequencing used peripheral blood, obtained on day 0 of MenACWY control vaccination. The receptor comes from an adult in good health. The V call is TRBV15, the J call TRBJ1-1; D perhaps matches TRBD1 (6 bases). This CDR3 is CATSSSFEGHTNTEAFF. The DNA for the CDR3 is TGTGCCACCAGCAGTTCTTTTGAGGGACACACGAACACTGAAGCTTTCTTT.